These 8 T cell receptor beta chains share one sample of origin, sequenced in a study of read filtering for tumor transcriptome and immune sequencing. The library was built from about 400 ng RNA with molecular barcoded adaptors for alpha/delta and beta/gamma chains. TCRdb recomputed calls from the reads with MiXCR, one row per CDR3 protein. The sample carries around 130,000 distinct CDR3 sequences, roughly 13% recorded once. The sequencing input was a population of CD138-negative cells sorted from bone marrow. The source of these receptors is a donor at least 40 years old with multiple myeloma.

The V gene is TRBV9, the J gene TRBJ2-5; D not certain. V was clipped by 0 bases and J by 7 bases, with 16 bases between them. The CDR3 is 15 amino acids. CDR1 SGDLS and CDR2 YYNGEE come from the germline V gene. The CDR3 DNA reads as TGTGCCAGCAGCGTAGCTGAGTATACCTCGGGGACCCAGTACTTC. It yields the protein CASSVAEYTSGTQYF.

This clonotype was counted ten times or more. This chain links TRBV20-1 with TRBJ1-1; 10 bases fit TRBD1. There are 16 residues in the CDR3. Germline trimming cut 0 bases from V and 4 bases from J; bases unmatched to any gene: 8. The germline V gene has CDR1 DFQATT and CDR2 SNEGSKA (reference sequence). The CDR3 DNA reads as TGCAGTGCTAGAGAGATTCCGGGACAGGGGTTCACTGAAGCTTTCTTT. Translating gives CSAREIPGQGFTEAFF.

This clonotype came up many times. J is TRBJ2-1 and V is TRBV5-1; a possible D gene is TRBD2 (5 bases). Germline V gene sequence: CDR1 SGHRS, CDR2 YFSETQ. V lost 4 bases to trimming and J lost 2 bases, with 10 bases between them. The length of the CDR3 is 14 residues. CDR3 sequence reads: CASSLGETYNEQFF. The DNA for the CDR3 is TGCGCCAGCAGCCTTGGGGAGACCTACAATGAGCAGTTCTTC.

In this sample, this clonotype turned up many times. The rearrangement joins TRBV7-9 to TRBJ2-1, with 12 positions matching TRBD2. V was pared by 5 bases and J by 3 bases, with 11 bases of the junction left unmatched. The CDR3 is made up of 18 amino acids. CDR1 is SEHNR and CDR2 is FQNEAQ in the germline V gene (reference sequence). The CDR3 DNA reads TGTGCCAGCAGCCAGGTCGGGCTAGCGGGAGGGGTCTACAATGAGCAGTTCTTC. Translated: CASSQVGLAGGVYNEQFF.

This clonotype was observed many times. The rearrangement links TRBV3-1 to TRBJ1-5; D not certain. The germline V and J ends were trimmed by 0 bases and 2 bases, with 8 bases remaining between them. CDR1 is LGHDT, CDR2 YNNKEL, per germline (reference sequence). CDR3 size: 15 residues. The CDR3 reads CASSQDPKGNQPQHF. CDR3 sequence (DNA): TGTGCCAGCAGCCAAGACCCGAAGGGCAATCAGCCCCAGCATTTT. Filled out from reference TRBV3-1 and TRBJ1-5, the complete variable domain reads DTAVSQTPKYLVTQMGNDKSIKCEQNLGHDTMYWYKQDSKKFLKIMFSYNNKELIINETVPNRFSPKSPDKAHLNLHINSLELGDSAVYFCASSQDPKGNQPQHFGDGTRLSIL.

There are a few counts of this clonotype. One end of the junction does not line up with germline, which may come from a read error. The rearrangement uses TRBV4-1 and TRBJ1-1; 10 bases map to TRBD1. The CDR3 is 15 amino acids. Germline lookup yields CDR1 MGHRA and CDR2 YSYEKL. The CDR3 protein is CASSQVRDRGTDAFF. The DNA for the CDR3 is TGCGCCAGCAGCCAAGTCAGGGACAGGGGAACTGACGCTTTCTTT.

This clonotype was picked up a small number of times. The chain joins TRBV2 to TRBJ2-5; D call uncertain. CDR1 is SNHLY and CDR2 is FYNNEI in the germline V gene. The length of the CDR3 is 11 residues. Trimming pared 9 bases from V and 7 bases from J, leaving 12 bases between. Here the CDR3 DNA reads TGTGCCAGTGACATGGAAGGGACCCAGTACTTC. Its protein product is CASDMEGTQYF.

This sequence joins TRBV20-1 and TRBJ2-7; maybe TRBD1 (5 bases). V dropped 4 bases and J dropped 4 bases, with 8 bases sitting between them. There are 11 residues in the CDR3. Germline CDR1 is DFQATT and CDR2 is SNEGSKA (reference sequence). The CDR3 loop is CSAKQAYEQYF. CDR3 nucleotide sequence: TGCAGTGCTAAACAGGCTTACGAGCAGTACTTC.